This passage covers 14 T cell receptor beta chains from one sample sequenced in a study of cytomegalovirus exposure and HLA in healthy donors. Both 60 Vbeta primers and 13 Jbeta primers went into the PCR. Measured with immunoSEQ multiplex PCR; TCRdb has only the in-frame clones, and not every one. Among some 180,000 clones, around 76% were seen once, and the ten largest hold about 2.1%. The sample taken for sequencing was PBMCs. The origin of the receptors is a man between 25 and 39 years old in good health and CMV-seronegative.

V gene TRBV29-1 combines with J gene TRBJ1-1; 9 nucleotides match TRBD1. The CDR3 runs to 16 residues. The junction had 16 bases not matched to a gene; V was cut back by 7 bases and J by 4 bases. The germline V gene has CDR1 SQVTM and CDR2 ANQGSEA. The CDR3: CSASLPWDREGTEAFF. The CDR3 DNA reads as TGCAGCGCCTCATTACCTTGGGACAGGGAGGGCACTGAAGCTTTCTTT.

In this sample, this clone turned up once. This chain connects TRBV7-8 to TRBJ2-1; TRBD2 is a possible D gene (6 bases). The CDR3 has 14 residues. Germline CDR1 and CDR2: SGHVS and FQNEAQ. The germline V and J ends were trimmed by 5 bases and 3 bases, with 11 bases remaining between them. CDR3 DNA sequence: TGTGCCAGCAGCCCCGGGACTCGCTACAATGAGCAGTTCTTC. Translation gives CASSPGTRYNEQFF.

V gene TRBV2 combines with J gene TRBJ1-4, with a weak D call TRBD1 (6 bases). The CDR3 is made up of 15 amino acids. V dropped 7 bases and J dropped 5 bases, with 17 bases sitting between them. Germline CDR1 SNHLY, CDR2 FYNNEI. The CDR3: CASIKGTGINEKLFF. The CDR3 DNA follows: TGTGCCAGCATTAAGGGCACAGGGATCAATGAAAAACTGTTTTTT.

The chain uses TRBV27 and TRBJ1-4; 7 bases are a match to TRBD1. V shed 0 bases, J shed 11 bases, and the junction held 6 bases outside the gene matches. This CDR3 comprises 14 residues. The germline gives CDR1 MNHEY, CDR2 SMNVEV (reference sequence). CDR3 sequence reads: CASSLSGQVMKLFF. Written as DNA, the CDR3 is TGTGCCAGCAGTTTATCTGGACAGGTTATGAAACTGTTTTTT.

V gene TRBV7-9 combines with J gene TRBJ1-5; 9 nucleotides align to TRBD1. Germline assignment: CDR1 SEHNR and CDR2 FQNEAQ (reference sequence). The CDR3 length is 14 residues. Trimming at V came to 1 base and at J to 6 bases, leaving 1 base not matched to a gene. The CDR3 is CASSLGTGAQPQHF. The CDR3 coding sequence is TGTGCCAGCAGCTTAGGGACAGGGGCTCAGCCCCAGCATTTT.

The chain employs TRBV7-9 and TRBJ2-3, with 7 bases that match TRBD2. Per the germline V gene, CDR1 is SEHNR and CDR2 is FQNEAQ (reference sequence). V shed 4 bases, J shed 4 bases, and the junction held 8 bases outside the gene matches. The CDR3 totals 15 residues. The CDR3 here is CASSSGEGRADTQYF. CDR3 DNA: TGTGCCAGCAGCTCGGGGGAGGGTAGGGCAGATACGCAGTATTTT.

The chain is built from TRBV27 and TRBJ2-7; the D gene is possibly TRBD2 (6 bases). The CDR3 totals 12 residues. Germline CDR1 and CDR2: MNHEY and SMNVEV (reference sequence). With 3 bases removed from V and 6 bases from J, the gap between germline ends came to 9 bases. The CDR3 region has the DNA TGTGCCAGCAGTTTTTTGGGGGGCGAGCAGTACTTC. Encoded protein: CASSFLGGEQYF.

V usage is TRBV27 and J usage is TRBJ1-4; TRBD1 matches at 8 bases. CDR1 and CDR2 from the germline V gene are MNHEY and SMNVEV (reference sequence). The CDR3 covers 17 residues. V lost 3 bases and J lost 5; bases outside the gene matches: 11. CDR3 in DNA: TGTGCCAGCAGTTTCCGCGCGCAGGGGGCTAGAAATGAAAAACTGTTTTTT. Amino acids: CASSFRAQGARNEKLFF.

The chain has TRBV5-1 and TRBJ2-3, with 9 bases identical to TRBD1. In germline, CDR1 is SGHRS, CDR2 YFSETQ. Losses at the gene ends were 0 bases for V and 5 bases for J; bases not matched to a gene: 4. This CDR3 has 15 residues. In nucleotides, the CDR3 is TGCGCCAGCAGCTTGGCGACAGGGGGGATAGATACGCAGTATTTT. Amino acids: CASSLATGGIDTQYF.

This chain uses TRBV28 with TRBJ2-7, with 9 bases matching TRBD1. The ends lost 7 bases at V and 3 bases at J; junction bases unmatched: 10. From germline, CDR1 is MDHEN and CDR2 SYDVKM. The CDR3 consists of 15 residues. This CDR3 reads CASKTGQGRIYEQYF. The CDR3 nucleotides are TGTGCCAGCAAAACGGGACAGGGTAGAATCTACGAGCAGTACTTC. Complete variable domain (other parts from reference TRBV28 and TRBJ2-7): DVKVTQSSRYLVKRTGEKVFLECVQDMDHENMFWYRQDPGLGLRLIYFSYDVKMKEKGDIPEGYSVSREKKERFSLILESASTNQTSMYLCASKTGQGRIYEQYFGPGTRLTVT.

This chain links TRBV15 with TRBJ2-2, with 10 nucleotides matching TRBD2. Losses at the gene ends were 1 base for V and 0 bases for J; bases not matched to a gene: 5. The CDR3 totals 18 residues. CDR1 and CDR2 from the germline V gene are LNHNV and YYDKDF (reference sequence). This CDR3 reads CATSRAQGLAPNTGELFF. DNA for the CDR3: TGTGCCACCAGCAGAGCCCAGGGACTAGCGCCGAACACCGGGGAGCTGTTTTTT.

The rearrangement joins TRBV2 to TRBJ1-2, with 11 positions matching TRBD1. V trimming: 11 bases; J trimming: 7 bases; junction bases outside the gene matches: 21. This CDR3 comprises 17 residues. Germline CDR1 and CDR2: SNHLY and FYNNEI. CDR3 sequence reads: CALQRKGQGADVGGYTF. The CDR3 DNA reads TGTGCCCTCCAAAGGAAAGGACAGGGGGCGGATGTCGGTGGCTACACCTTC.

The chain links TRBV28 to TRBJ1-5; no definite D call. Per the germline V gene, CDR1 is MDHEN and CDR2 is SYDVKM. The CDR3 is 12 amino acids. With 6 bases removed from V and 4 bases from J, the gap between germline ends came to 7 bases. The CDR3 coding sequence is TGTGCCAGCAGACTATTAAATCAGCCCCAGCATTTT. It yields the protein CASRLLNQPQHF.

A single count supports this clone. This chain uses TRBV2 with TRBJ2-1; TRBD2 agrees at 7 bases. The germline V gene encodes CDR1 SNHLY and CDR2 FYNNEI. The CDR3 length is 15 residues. V lost 9 bases, J lost 4 bases, and 12 bases stayed unmatched. The CDR3 here is CARREGRLSYNEQFF. CDR3 coding DNA: TGTGCCAGAAGGGAGGGCCGGCTTAGTTACAATGAGCAGTTCTTC.